The clone carrying this T cell receptor (beta chain) was recorded only once. Its specificity is unknown. The data originate from a study of cytomegalovirus exposure and HLA in healthy donors. Study-wide findings and caveats: In the analysis, some V segments, TRBV6-2 and TRBV6-3 included, were excluded as indistinguishable.

As for the donors, each was a healthy bone marrow donor. CDR3 length: 16 residues. Germline V lookup: CDR1 LNHNV, CDR2 YYDKDF (reference sequence). Trimming removed 1 base at V and 8 bases at J, with 15 bases between. Primers for the PCR totalled 60 Vbeta and 13 Jbeta. Generated by immunoSEQ multiplex PCR, the TCRdb table keeps only in-frame clones and is missing some. The sample has some 150,000 clones, 75% to 90% seen once. Specimen: PBMCs. The chain links TRBV15 to TRBJ1-6; D is uncertain. This TCR was sampled from a man aged 25 to 40 in good health and CMV-seronegative. In nucleotides, the CDR3 is TGTGCCACCAGCAGAGTTTTGGGCAGCGGGGATTCACCCCTCCACTTT. It translates to CATSRVLGSGDSPLHF.